The T cell receptor (beta chain) described here comes from a study of blood T cell repertoires in COVID-19 (TCRdb year 2020). About the investigation overall: Samples from collaborators originated in the United States, Italy and Spain and spanned both the acute and convalescent phases of COVID-19. The material from the prospective study consisted of cDNA or gDNA derived from T cells, B-cell-depleted T cells, or PBMCs. Deeply sampled blood TCRbeta repertoires from subjects exposed to, actively infected with, or recovered from COVID-19 were included in the dataset. The repertoires were released in a freely available public database meant as a resource for research on the immune response to SARS-CoV-2. Samples were obtained from the ongoing ImmuneRACE study (first 160 participants) and from approximately 1,200 subjects provided by 6 global collaborators. The sample metadata nearly always contained a de-identified subject ID, COVID-19 status, age in years and sex. Where HLA class I and class II types were available, the types were taken from metadata supplied by the sample provider, not from assay-based typing.

The germline V gene gives CDR1 as LGHNA and CDR2 as YSLEER. The CDR3 measures 14 amino acids from cysteine to phenylalanine. Of all the DNA, just the CDR3 is kept, 42 bases in frame from base 1. V is cut by 1 base and J by 6 bases, and the space between the germline ends is 9 bases. TCRbeta CDR3 regions were amplified from genomic DNA by means of the immunoSEQ Assay, a bias-controlled multiplex PCR. Turning to the authors' computational methods: The number of nucleated cells in each sample was estimated from the amplification of reference gene primers within the assay. To quantify the absolute abundance of each unique TCRbeta CDR3 rearrangement, sequence reads were collapsed and filtered. Productive Simpson clonality was computed per sample as the square root of Simpson's diversity index over productive rearrangements. As stored in TCRdb, this immuneACCESS dataset retains in-frame rearrangements with V and J assigned. A fraction of the clones does not appear; measured against another copy, unresolved V genes explain less than half of the discrepancy, and the remainder lacks a known reason. V and J calls and clone size come straight from that table; D and trimming were deduced from the DNA. The sample table lists 250,000 to 300,000 clones, 87% of them with a count of one. The ten biggest clones cover 2% to 2.5% of the sample.

Broader findings and caveats from the paper: How much clinical and demographic metadata was included differed by source and by participant, and the metadata was provided uncurated.

Turning to this clone: The specificity of this receptor is unknown. Qualities for individual bases were not recorded, and no much larger clone is one base off.

Samples from volunteer blood donors who had recovered from COVID-19 were contributed by a second Seattle source. Collaborating institutions collected whole blood in K2EDTA tubes following their own protocols. For TCRbeta analysis, collaborators shipped samples in one of three forms: frozen whole blood, isolated PBMCs, or DNA extracted from either of those sample types. This TCR was sampled from a woman aged 45-65 years who had recovered from COVID-19. The rearrangement joined TRBV4-3 to TRBJ1-4; the D gene cannot be resolved reliably. Sequencing was performed on peripheral blood. The base sequence is TGCGCCAGCAGCCAAGGTCAACGGGATGAAAAACTGTTTTTT. The translation is CASSQGQRDEKLFF.